These T cell receptor beta chains were read from a single sample in a study of cytomegalovirus exposure and HLA in healthy donors. Clones were read by immunoSEQ multiplex PCR, and TCRdb kept only the in-frame ones, dropping some. This sample carries over 150,000 clones, approximately 88% of them seen once, and the ten largest clones take around 1.3%. Material for sequencing was PBMCs. The receptors originated from a boy under 10 years old in good health and CMV-seronegative. Both conserved end residues are part of each CDR3. The D gene is left open where the match is weak. Part of the rows lack a size; the others show once, few, many or a class for expanded clones.

v_call	clone_size	d_call	j_call	cdr3_nt	cdr3_aa
TRBV18	-	-	TRBJ1-3	TGTGCCAGCTCACCACCGGTAGCCAAGAACTCTGGAAACACCATATATTTT	CASSPPVAKNSGNTIYF
TRBV2	-	TRBD2	TRBJ2-2	TGTGCCAGCAGGGGGGGGCTAGCGGGAGTGAACACCGGGGAGCTGTTTTTT	CASRGGLAGVNTGELFF
TRBV9	-	TRBD2	TRBJ2-1	TGTGCCAGCAGCCCAGGACTAGCGGGAGGGGTGGGGCACAATGAGCAGTTCTTC	CASSPGLAGGVGHNEQFF
TRBV9	-	-	TRBJ1-1	TGTGCCAGCAGCGTAGGTGCGACAGCAATTATGAACACTGAAGCTTTCTTT	CASSVGATAIMNTEAFF
TRBV2	-	-	TRBJ2-7	TGTGCCAGCAGTGAAGGGGGCGTGAAAAACGAGCAGTACTTC	CASSEGGVKNEQYF
TRBV29-1	few	-	TRBJ1-4	TGCAGCGTTGGCGGGGGGGGTAATGAAAAACTGTTTTTT	CSVGGGGNEKLFF
TRBV5-3	-	TRBD2	TRBJ2-2	TGTGCCAGAACCTCTAGCGGGGGGGCCACCGGGGAGCTGTTTTTT	CARTSSGGATGELFF
TRBV29-1	-	-	TRBJ1-1	TGCAGCGTTGAATCAGGGAACACTGAAGCTTTCTTT	CSVESGNTEAFF
TRBV5-1	-	-	TRBJ1-2	TGCGCCAGCAGCTCATCAGGGGTGGATGGCTACACCTTC	CASSSSGVDGYTF
TRBV9	-	TRBD2	TRBJ2-1	TGTGCCAGCAGCGTGTTGACTAGCGGTATCAATGAGCAGTTCTTC	CASSVLTSGINEQFF
TRBV7-9	-	TRBD1	TRBJ1-2	TGTGCCAGCACCTCCTCGCTGACAGGGGCCGAGGCGGGCTACACCTTC	CASTSSLTGAEAGYTF
TRBV6-5	-	-	TRBJ1-6	TGTGCCAGCAGGCTAGGCGCGGGGGTTGGGTCACCCCTCCACTTT	CASRLGAGVGSPLHF
TRBV18	-	TRBD2	TRBJ2-2	TGTGCCAGCTCACCCGGACTAGCGGGAAGAGAAGGTACCGGGGAGCTGTTTTTT	CASSPGLAGREGTGELFF
TRBV2	-	-	TRBJ2-7	TGTGCCAGCAGTTCTAGAGCCCCCGCCTACGAGCAGTACTTC	CASSSRAPAYEQYF
TRBV28	-	-	TRBJ1-5	TGTGCCAGCAGTTCGCGGTCTGTAAATCAGCCCCAGCATTTT	CASSSRSVNQPQHF